The 17 T cell receptor beta chains listed next were all sequenced from one sample in a study of T cells in Graves' hyperthyroidism and ophthalmopathy. Amplification yielded TCR beta CDR3 regions, with RNA transcripts as the source. First-round RT-PCR with HTBI primers amplified the TCR CDR3 region. TCRdb used MiXCR to reprocess the multiplex PCR reads, holding one entry per CDR3 protein. The sample holds roughly 420,000 distinct CDR3 sequences; roughly 13% are singletons and the top ten take 5% to 6.5%. Material for sequencing was blood. Receptors were obtained from a woman in her late teens or twenties with Graves' hyperthyroidism.

This clonotype was seen ten or more times. The genes are TRBV2 and TRBJ1-5, with 8 bases lining up with TRBD1. The V segment lost 5 bases and the J segment 6 bases; nucleotides outside the gene matches: 9. This CDR3 region has 15 residues. CDR1 SNHLY and CDR2 FYNNEI come from the germline V gene. DNA for the CDR3: TGTGCCAGCAGTTCGGACAGGGTTGGTGTTCAGCCCCAGCATTTT. It is translated as CASSSDRVGVQPQHF. Full variable domain (remainder filled in from reference TRBV2 and TRBJ1-5): EPEVTQTPSHQVTQMGQEVILRCVPISNHLYFYWYRQILGQKVEFLVSFYNNEISEKSEIFDDQFSVERPDGSNFTLKIRSTKLEDSAMYFCASSSDRVGVQPQHFGDGTRLSIL.

This clonotype was seen repeatedly, ten times or more. The chain uses TRBV28 and TRBJ2-4, with 7 bases identical to TRBD1. The trim removed 5 bases at V and 4 bases at J, leaving 11 bases unmatched. The CDR3 contains 16 residues. Germline CDR1 reads MDHEN; CDR2 reads SYDVKM. CDR3 DNA sequence: TGTGCCAGCAGTCCCATCCCCGGGACAGAAAAAAACATTCAGTACTTC. Encoded protein: CASSPIPGTEKNIQYF. Based on the CDR3 plus reference TRBV28 and TRBJ2-4, the full variable domain is DVKVTQSSRYLVKRTGEKVFLECVQDMDHENMFWYRQDPGLGLRLIYFSYDVKMKEKGDIPEGYSVSREKKERFSLILESASTNQTSMYLCASSPIPGTEKNIQYFGAGTRLSVL.

J is TRBJ1-1 and V is TRBV20-1, with unresolved D. Germline V gene lookup returns CDR1 DFQATT and CDR2 SNEGSKA (reference sequence). With 3 bases removed from V and 6 bases from J, the gap between germline ends came to 14 bases. CDR3 length: 13 amino acids. The CDR3 DNA sequence: TGCAGTGCTAGCCCAATCAACCGGCCTGAAGCTTTCTTT. This gives the protein CSASPINRPEAFF.

This clonotype has more than one count but fewer than ten. V and J are TRBV4-3 and TRBJ2-3, with unresolved D. Germline loops: CDR1 LGHNA, CDR2 YSLEER. V shed 1 base and J shed 4 bases, with 9 bases lying between them. This CDR3 has 14 amino acids. The DNA for the CDR3 is TGCGCCAGCAGCCAAGGACGCCGGGCAGATACGCAGTATTTT. The encoded protein is CASSQGRRADTQYF.

This clonotype was counted ten times or more. The rearrangement uses TRBV19 and TRBJ1-3, with 7 bases matching TRBD1. Trimming at V came to 6 bases and at J to 0 bases, leaving 5 bases not matched to a gene. The CDR3 consists of 15 residues. CDR1 is LNHDA, CDR2 SQIVND, per germline (reference sequence). Written as DNA, the CDR3 is TGTGCCAGTAGGTTGGACAGGAGCTCTGGAAACACCATATATTTT. Protein sequence: CASRLDRSSGNTIYF. The full variable domain, rest sourced from reference TRBV19 and TRBJ1-3, is DGGITQSPKYLFRKEGQNVTLSCEQNLNHDAMYWYRQDPGQGLRLIYYSQIVNDFQKGDIAEGYSVSREKKESFPLTVTSAQKNPTAFYLCASRLDRSSGNTIYFGEGSWLTVV.

This clonotype appeared a few times. The genes are TRBV20-1 and TRBJ1-3; weak D call: TRBD1 (6 bases). The CDR3 is 13 amino acids. Germline lookup yields CDR1 DFQATT and CDR2 SNEGSKA (reference sequence). The V end lost 6 bases, the J end lost 6 bases, and 15 bases lay between the germline ends. In DNA, the CDR3 is TGCAGTGCCGGCCGGGACACTATAAACACCATATATTTT. This codes for CSAGRDTINTIYF.

This clonotype has at least ten counts. The genes are TRBV11-2 and TRBJ2-1; 11 nucleotides agree with TRBD2. The CDR3 has 15 residues. From germline, CDR1 is SGHAT and CDR2 FQNNGV. Losses at the gene ends were 4 bases for V and 3 bases for J; bases not matched to a gene: 2. The CDR3 region has the DNA TGTGCCAGCAGCTCCGGGACTAGCGGCTACAATGAGCAGTTCTTC. Its translation: CASSSGTSGYNEQFF.

The table lists this clonotype with a count of one. This chain links TRBV28 with TRBJ2-3, with 7 bases lining up with TRBD2. The CDR3 is 18 amino acids. The V gene's germline CDR1 is MDHEN and CDR2 SYDVKM. V lost 4 bases and J lost 5; bases outside the gene matches: 18. The CDR3 nucleotides read TGTGCCAGCAGTTCCCCTCCGACTAGCAGAAATTTAAAAGATACGCAGTATTTT. Protein: CASSSPPTSRNLKDTQYF.

The table lists this clonotype with many counts. The gene calls are TRBV3-1 and TRBJ2-1; 10 positions agree with TRBD2. Losses at the gene ends were 1 base for V and 5 bases for J; bases not matched to a gene: 5. This CDR3 contains 16 residues. Germline V CDR1 and CDR2: LGHDT, YNNKEL (reference sequence). The CDR3 DNA follows: TGTGCCAGCAGCCAAGTTTTGCTAGCGGGAGACAATGAGCAGTTCTTC. This gives the protein CASSQVLLAGDNEQFF.

The sample holds many counts of this clonotype. The genes are TRBV18 and TRBJ1-1; no clear D gene. The V gene's germline CDR1 is KGHSH and CDR2 LQKENI. Trimming removed 6 bases from V and 2 bases from J, with 19 bases in between. This CDR3 comprises 16 residues. The CDR3 loop reads CASSSGIDRENTEAFF. The CDR3 bases are TGTGCCAGCTCTAGTGGAATCGACCGGGAAAACACTGAAGCTTTCTTT.

CDR3 in amino acids: CASSMKTGLFGSPLHF. The CDR3 bases are TGTGCCAGTAGTATGAAGACAGGGCTTTTCGGTTCACCCCTCCACTTT. V usage is TRBV19 and J usage is TRBJ1-6; the match to TRBD1 covers 7 bases. Germline assignment: CDR1 LNHDA and CDR2 SQIVND (reference sequence). This CDR3 comprises 16 residues. Germline trimming cut 3 bases from V and 9 bases from J; bases unmatched to any gene: 11.

This clonotype has a handful of counts. The rearrangement links TRBV7-2 to TRBJ1-6, with a weak D call TRBD1 (5 bases). Germline CDR1 is SGHTA and CDR2 is FQGNSA. The CDR3 consists of 15 residues. Trimming shortened V by 2 bases and J by 7 bases, and 12 bases separated the two germline ends. CDR3 nucleotides: TGTGCCAGCAGCTTACGGGCAGGGCCAAATTCACCCCTCCACTTT. It codes for CASSLRAGPNSPLHF.

This clonotype was seen at least ten times. The rearrangement joins TRBV28 to TRBJ1-5, with TRBD1 matching over 9 bases. The CDR3 runs to 16 residues. CDR1 MDHEN and CDR2 SYDVKM come from the germline V gene. Trimming removed 3 bases from V and 3 bases from J; junction bases left unmatched: 6. CDR3 protein: CASSFRTGANNQPQHF. The DNA of the CDR3 is TGTGCCAGCAGTTTTCGGACAGGGGCTAACAATCAGCCCCAGCATTTT.

This clonotype was detected many times. The chain recombines TRBV6-1 with TRBJ2-5; D might be TRBD1 (5 bases). Trimming took 2 bases from V and 5 from J, leaving 15 bases between them. Germline CDR1 and CDR2: MNHNS and SASEGT. CDR3 length equals 15 residues. CDR3 amino acids: CASSENGRGFETQYF. CDR3 DNA: TGTGCCAGCAGTGAAAATGGAAGGGGCTTCGAGACCCAGTACTTC.

The chain employs TRBV6-9 and TRBJ2-7; 7 bases are shared with TRBD1. With 4 bases clipped from V and 2 bases from J, the junction kept 5 bases outside the gene matches. The V gene's germline CDR1 is MNHGY and CDR2 SVAAGI. The CDR3 is 14 residues long. The chain's CDR3 is CASSSGQTPYEQYF. For the CDR3, the DNA is TGTGCCAGCAGTTCGGGACAGACACCCTACGAGCAGTACTTC.

This chain uses TRBV6-1 with TRBJ2-1; TRBD2 aligns across 8 bases. With V trimmed by 7 bases and J by 9 bases, 8 bases remained unmatched. The CDR3 runs 13 residues. Germline V gene lookup returns CDR1 MNHNS and CDR2 SASEGT. The CDR3 bases are TGTGCCAGCACTCGGGAGGGCCCTCGTGAGCAGTTCTTC. Translated: CASTREGPREQFF.

This clonotype was seen more than once but under ten times. CDR3 loop: CASSIGVLTGQPAKNIQYF. CDR3 coding DNA: TGTGCCAGTAGTATTGGGGTCCTTACAGGGCAGCCAGCCAAAAACATTCAGTACTTC. The V gene is TRBV19, the J gene TRBJ2-4; TRBD1 is a possible D gene (6 bases). The CDR3 covers 19 residues. In germline, CDR1 is LNHDA, CDR2 SQIVND (reference sequence). V lost 3 bases to trimming and J lost 0 bases, with 21 bases between them.